Presented here are 22 T cell receptor beta chains from one specimen sequenced in a study of cytomegalovirus exposure and HLA in healthy donors. The primer mix had 60 Vbeta and 13 Jbeta primers. The protocol was immunoSEQ multiplex PCR, while the TCRdb copy is restricted to in-frame clones and leaves out a portion. Recorded here are some 20,000 clones; the top ten clones represent 22%. The sequenced sample consisted of PBMCs. Receptor source: a man aged 55 to 70 in good health and CMV-seropositive.

The rearrangement uses TRBV14 and TRBJ2-2; D unresolved. Per the germline V gene, CDR1 is SGHDN and CDR2 is FVKESK. The CDR3 covers 15 residues. V gave up 0 bases and J gave up 5 bases, with 10 bases separating them. The CDR3 is CASSQDGRRTGELFF. CDR3 DNA sequence: TGTGCCAGCAGCCAAGATGGGCGTAGGACCGGGGAGCTGTTTTTT.

The rearrangement links TRBV4-1 to TRBJ2-5; D is perhaps TRBD2 (6 bases). V was shortened by 4 bases and J by 5 bases, with 11 bases between the two germline ends. CDR1 MGHRA and CDR2 YSYEKL come from the germline V gene. The CDR3 length is 13 residues. The DNA for the CDR3 is TGCGCCAGCAGCCCTGGGACTTTGGAGACCCAGTACTTC. Protein: CASSPGTLETQYF.

The rearrangement uses TRBV19 and TRBJ2-1; 7 bases match TRBD1. J lost 4 bases, V lost 3 bases, and 3 bases had no gene match. Germline V CDR1 and CDR2: LNHDA, SQIVND (reference sequence). The CDR3 contains 14 residues. CDR3 amino acids: CASSIQQGYNEQFF. The CDR3 bases are TGTGCCAGTAGTATCCAACAGGGGTACAATGAGCAGTTCTTC.

V gene TRBV4-1 combines with J gene TRBJ2-5; weak D call: TRBD2 (6 bases). The V gene's germline CDR1 is MGHRA and CDR2 YSYEKL. This CDR3 region has 15 residues. V lost 2 bases, J lost 2 bases, and 12 bases lay in between. Written as DNA, the CDR3 is TGCGCCAGCAGCCAACGCGGGGCAGGGCAAGAGACCCAGTACTTC. Its translation is CASSQRGAGQETQYF.

The chain combines TRBV6-6 with TRBJ2-7; no definite D call. Trimming stripped 2 bases from V and 3 bases from J, with 8 bases between. The CDR3 has 13 residues. Germline CDR1 is MNHNY and CDR2 is SVGAGI (reference sequence). The CDR3 DNA reads as TGTGCCAGCAGTTACGGTCCCAGCTACGAGCAGTACTTC. This codes for CASSYGPSYEQYF.

The CDR3 region has the DNA TGTGCCAGCTCACCAGGGACAGGGAAGTACGAGCAGTACTTC. Translated, it gives CASSPGTGKYEQYF. V gene TRBV18 combines with J gene TRBJ2-7, with 9 bases fitting TRBD1. Trimming removed 2 bases from V and 4 bases from J; junction bases left unmatched: 3. This CDR3 is 14 amino acids long. Germline CDR1 and CDR2: KGHSH and LQKENI. Full variable domain (missing parts from reference TRBV18 and TRBJ2-7): NAGVMQNPRHLVRRRGQEARLRCSPMKGHSHVYWYRQLPEEGLKFMVYLQKENIIDESGMPKERFSAEFPKEGPSILRIQQVVRGDSAAYFCASSPGTGKYEQYFGPGTRLTVT.

This rearrangement joins TRBV30 to TRBJ1-2; tentatively, D is TRBD1 (5 bases). V lost 3 bases, J lost 8 bases, and 13 bases lay in between. The germline gives CDR1 GTSNPN, CDR2 SVGIG (reference sequence). The CDR3 is made up of 12 amino acids. The CDR3 DNA is TGTGCCTGGAGCCTGGGGCAGAAAGGCTACACCTTC. Its translation is CAWSLGQKGYTF.

This chain connects TRBV25-1 to TRBJ1-2; D unresolved. Germline V gives CDR1 MGHDK, CDR2 SYGVNS. V was trimmed by 8 bases and J by 4 bases, leaving 20 bases between them. The CDR3 contains 15 residues. The CDR3 region is CASSRGYGVGYGYTF. The CDR3 DNA follows: TGTGCCAGCTCGAGAGGGTATGGGGTGGGCTATGGCTACACCTTC.

Measured by frequency, this clone is medium-sized. The chain recombines TRBV5-1 with TRBJ1-1; D possibly corresponds to TRBD1 (6 bases). The V end was cut by 0 bases, the J end by 0 bases, with 12 bases between. This CDR3 spans 16 amino acids. The germline CDR1 and CDR2 sequences are SGHRS and YFSETQ. The CDR3 sequence: CASSLGWGTMNTEAFF. The CDR3 nucleotides are TGCGCCAGCAGCTTGGGTTGGGGGACAATGAACACTGAAGCTTTCTTT.

The chain is built from TRBV5-6 and TRBJ2-7, with 8 bases fitting TRBD1. The CDR3 totals 15 residues. The junction had 7 bases not matched to a gene; V was cut back by 2 bases and J by 3 bases. Germline lookup yields CDR1 SGHDT and CDR2 YYEEEE. DNA of the CDR3: TGTGCCAGCAGCTTATACGGACAGGGAGACTACGAGCAGTACTTC. Its protein is CASSLYGQGDYEQYF.

The chain combines TRBV19 with TRBJ2-6; D ambiguous. Germline CDR1 reads LNHDA; CDR2 reads SQIVND (reference sequence). Trimming took 7 bases from V and 4 from J, leaving 11 bases between them. This CDR3 spans 14 amino acids. The CDR3 loop reads CASNLRSGANVLTF. The CDR3 region has the DNA TGTGCCAGTAACCTTAGATCGGGGGCCAACGTCCTGACTTTC.

V gene TRBV18 combines with J gene TRBJ2-1, with 11 bases lining up with TRBD2. Germline CDR1 reads KGHSH; CDR2 reads LQKENI. Trimming at V came to 5 bases and at J to 4 bases, leaving 13 bases not matched to a gene. The CDR3 contains 18 residues. DNA for the CDR3: TGTGCCAGCTCATCCATTCCCCTTAGCGGGAGGGCTTACAATGAGCAGTTCTTC. Its protein is CASSSIPLSGRAYNEQFF. Based on the CDR3 plus reference TRBV18 and TRBJ2-1, the full variable domain is NAGVMQNPRHLVRRRGQEARLRCSPMKGHSHVYWYRQLPEEGLKFMVYLQKENIIDESGMPKERFSAEFPKEGPSILRIQQVVRGDSAAYFCASSSIPLSGRAYNEQFFGPGTRLTVL.

The chain is built from TRBV5-1 and TRBJ1-1, with D unclear. Germline CDR1 is SGHRS and CDR2 is YFSETQ. The CDR3 runs 13 residues. Trimming shortened V by 1 base and J by 2 bases, and 6 bases separated the two germline ends. The CDR3, as DNA: TGCGCCAGCAGCTTGACCAGAAACACTGAAGCTTTCTTT. Protein product: CASSLTRNTEAFF.

This chain connects TRBV7-9 to TRBJ1-1; D is ambiguous. Germline assignment: CDR1 SEHNR and CDR2 FQNEAQ (reference sequence). Trimming removed 1 base at V and 5 bases at J, with 14 bases between. The CDR3 runs to 15 residues. The CDR3 here is CASSLVEAGKTEAFF. The CDR3 region has the DNA TGTGCCAGCAGCTTAGTGGAGGCGGGGAAGACTGAAGCTTTCTTT. Full variable domain (remainder filled in from reference TRBV7-9 and TRBJ1-1): DTGVSQNPRHKITKRGQNVTFRCDPISEHNRLYWYRQTLGQGPEFLTYFQNEAQLEKSRLLSDRFSAERPKGSFSTLEIQRTEQGDSAMYLCASSLVEAGKTEAFFGQGTRLTVV.

The chain links TRBV10-3 to TRBJ1-5; a weak D match, TRBD1 (5 bases). CDR1 and CDR2 (germline): ENHRY, SYGVKD. V was clipped by 10 bases and J by 3 bases, with 22 bases between them. This CDR3 region has 16 residues. CDR3 bases: TGTGCCACAGGCGTCAGGGCCCCTGGGGACAATCAGCCCCAGCATTTT. Protein sequence: CATGVRAPGDNQPQHF.

The chain has TRBV19 and TRBJ2-7; 7 nucleotides match TRBD1. This CDR3 contains 14 residues. The germline CDR1 and CDR2 sequences are LNHDA and SQIVND (reference sequence). V shed 3 bases and J 2 bases; nucleotides not matched to a gene: 4. CDR3 in DNA: TGTGCCAGTAGTATGTGGGACAGAGCCTACGAGCAGTACTTC. Translated, it gives CASSMWDRAYEQYF.

For the CDR3, the DNA is TGCGCCAGCAGCTCGGGGACAGGGTATGACTACGAGCAGTACTTC. It yields the protein CASSSGTGYDYEQYF. The chain employs TRBV5-1 and TRBJ2-7; 9 bases agree with TRBD1. The CDR3 covers 15 residues. With V trimmed by 3 bases and J by 3 bases, 7 bases remained unmatched. The germline V gene encodes CDR1 SGHRS and CDR2 YFSETQ.

The chain recombines TRBV19 with TRBJ2-7, with 12 positions matching TRBD1. The CDR3 has 14 amino acids. Germline loops: CDR1 LNHDA, CDR2 SQIVND (reference sequence). J gave up 7 bases and V 4 bases, and 5 bases lay outside the gene matches. The CDR3 protein is CASSTGQGAGEQYF. In DNA form, the CDR3 reads TGTGCCAGTAGTACGGGACAGGGGGCTGGGGAGCAGTACTTC.

Concerning this clone: The sample has other DNA sequences that encode this CDR3 too. V gene TRBV20-1 combines with J gene TRBJ2-2, with TRBD2 as a possible D gene (5 bases). Germline V gene lookup returns CDR1 DFQATT and CDR2 SNEGSKA (reference sequence). Trimming took off 5 bases at V and 13 bases at J, with 11 bases between the two ends. The CDR3 spans 10 residues. CDR3 nucleotides: TGCAGTGCTCTCGGAGGTGGGCTGTTTTTT. This sequence encodes CSALGGGLFF.

V gene TRBV13 combines with J gene TRBJ2-7, with TRBD2 matching over 8 bases. Germline-derived CDR1 and CDR2 are PRHDT and FYEKMQ (reference sequence). Germline trimming cut 4 bases from V and 3 bases from J; bases unmatched to any gene: 8. This CDR3 is built from 15 residues. The CDR3 DNA reads as TGTGCCAGCAGCTCTTCTTCGGCGGGAGGCTACGAGCAGTACTTC. It yields the protein CASSSSSAGGYEQYF.

The chain joins TRBV18 to TRBJ2-3; 7 bases line up with TRBD2. The CDR3 is 13 amino acids. The V gene end was trimmed by 1 base and the J gene end by 10 bases; junction bases not matched to a gene: 5. Germline V gives CDR1 KGHSH, CDR2 LQKENI. CDR3 loop: CASSPRDLAAQYF. The CDR3 DNA is TGTGCCAGCTCACCACGTGATCTAGCGGCGCAGTATTTT.

V and J are TRBV2 and TRBJ2-5; 11 bases agree with TRBD2. This CDR3 comprises 16 residues. CDR1 and CDR2 (germline): SNHLY, FYNNEI. Trimming took 8 bases from V and 4 from J; bases not matched to a gene: 12. The CDR3 loop reads CASGLGSGRAGETQYF. CDR3 nucleotides: TGTGCCAGCGGTTTGGGTAGCGGGAGGGCCGGAGAGACCCAGTACTTC.